This T cell receptor beta chain derives from a study of shared clonotypes between healthy human individuals. Regarding the study as a whole: Some naive CD4 clonotypes, about 5%, turned up in common across four donors.

Libraries were prepared by immunoSEQ multiplex PCR; TCRdb keeps only in-frame clonotypes and omits some of them. Of approximately 810,000 clones in the sample, around 92% are singletons; the top ten hold 24%. This clone showed up just once. Its matching antigen is unknown. CD8 cells regarded as naive lacked CD45RO, were positively chosen for CCR7, and omitted terminally differentiated effector memory CD45RA+ cells. Per germline, CDR1 SGHAT and CDR2 FQNNGV. Trimming pared 4 bases from V and 2 bases from J, leaving 15 bases between. The CDR3 contains 15 residues. The sequence came from a man aged 25-45 years in good health. The chain combines TRBV11-2 with TRBJ2-7, with D perhaps TRBD2 (7 bases). The sequencing sample was made of naive CD8+ T cells sorted from blood. The CDR3: CASSYGGRGTYEQYF. CDR3 nucleotides: TGTGCCAGCAGCTACGGGGGGAGGGGGACCTACGAGCAGTACTTC.